One and the same sample provided the 2 T cell receptor beta chains below, sequenced in a study of Ad26.COV2.S vaccination and SARS-CoV-2 variants. Libraries were prepared by immunoSEQ multiplex PCR; TCRdb keeps only in-frame clonotypes and omits some of them. The data contain around 250,000 clones, approximately 90% of them singletons. Treatment in this sample: 15 to 20 received Ad26.COV2.S at low or high dose, single or two shots; about five received placebo; per-sample allocation not given. The investigators took samples on day 63 after the first vaccine or placebo injection. This specimen was peripheral blood, taken in a trial of Ad26.COV2.S vaccine versus placebo. These receptor sequences come from a person between 18 and 59 years old who received the Ad26.COV2.S COVID-19 vaccine or a placebo.

The chain employs TRBV14 and TRBJ2-5; a weak D match, TRBD2 (5 bases). The V end was cut by 2 bases, the J end by 5 bases, with 21 bases between. The CDR3 contains 17 residues. From germline, CDR1 is SGHDN and CDR2 FVKESK. The CDR3 nucleotides read TGTGCCAGCAGCCAATCGGGAAAGGTTATCTCCGGGGAGACCCAGTACTTC. The encoded protein is CASSQSGKVISGETQYF.

The chain employs TRBV5-1 and TRBJ2-3, with 11 nucleotides matching TRBD2. From germline, CDR1 is SGHRS and CDR2 YFSETQ. This CDR3 spans 14 amino acids. V lost 2 bases and J lost 5; bases outside the gene matches: 1. The CDR3 nucleotides are TGCGCCAGCAGCTTTAGCGGGAGGGAAGATACGCAGTATTTT. Translating it yields CASSFSGREDTQYF.